The present T cell receptor beta chain was sequenced within a study of T cells in localized non-small cell lung cancer (dated by TCRdb to about 2020). Notes on the research overall: The study examined T cell repertoires in a few hundred patients with early-stage NSCLC and compared tumors with uninvolved tumor-adjacent lungs. The mean age of the NSCLC patients was under 70 years, with about 130 men and nearly 110 women. The cohort was made up of around 240 treatment-naive NSCLC patients whose localized lung tumors had been resected. What the study reported, not specific to this receptor: Uninvolved tumor-adjacent lung showed the highest T cell clonality, higher than tumor, which suggests more focused antigenic responses in the uninvolved tumor-adjacent lung. Longer overall survival was associated with higher blood T cell density, whereas shorter survival was associated with higher adjacent-lung clonality. Because multi-region sequencing of the tumors was not done, intratumor heterogeneity could not be ruled out. A median of approximately 53 of the top 100 tumor clones turned up in the paired uninvolved adjacent lung, and under 30 of those clones also ranked among the top 100 of that same adjacent lung. Since the design was exploratory, TCR variables were selected using unadjusted p-values with no false-discovery rate correction.

At diagnosis, tumor, uninvolved tumor-adjacent lung and peripheral blood were collected and then preserved as a mix of FFPE and fresh-frozen material. Blood samples were analyzed as peripheral blood mononuclear cells for TCR repertoire profiling. The germline V gene gives CDR1 as SGHAT and CDR2 as FQNNGV. Relative to germline, V is 2 bases shorter and J is 0 bases shorter, with 10 bases between their ends. The CDR3 numbers 15 residues from cysteine through phenylalanine. Only CDR3 DNA remains: 45 bases, in frame from the first base. The immunoSEQ Assay was used to sequence TCR beta CDR3 regions from DNA. The published analysis was carried out like this. To compute T cell density, TCR beta template counts were normalized to usable DNA, which was estimated by amplifying housekeeping genes. Richness was estimated using the preseqR package, with extrapolation to 400,000 templates for PBMC samples and to 120,000 templates for tissue samples. Clonality was defined by subtracting Pielou's evenness from one. Tissue-enriched TCRs were identified through differential abundance testing performed on productive amino-acid clonotypes, with a minimum total count of 5 and an alpha of 0.1. The Jaccard Index and the Morisita Overlap Index were used to quantify repertoire overlap between compartments. GLIPH grouped TCR beta CDR3s together with public tetramer-defined viral CDR3s, and a viral motif had to include at least three viral sequences and show V-gene enrichment. TCRdb took over this immuneACCESS table, retaining in-frame rearrangements with V and J assigned. Such tables are incomplete; in checked studies, under half of the missing clones stem from an unresolved V gene, and the remainder is unexplained. The V and J calls and clone size are taken from that table; D and trimming were inferred from the DNA. This sample gives about 82,000 clones in total; 80% of them show up just once. Of the sample, over 15% is held by the ten largest clones.

Regarding this clone: The target of this receptor is not known. No qualities accompany the bases; no much larger clone lies one base away.

The origin of this receptor is a man between 40 and 70 years old with stage II squamous cell lung carcinoma. Rearrangement joined TRBV11-2 to TRBJ1-2; the D segment cannot be called with confidence. Material: PBMCs, obtained before any cancer treatment. The CDR3: CASSLKWSANYGYTF. The DNA is TGTGCCAGCAGCTTAAAATGGTCAGCTAACTATGGCTACACCTTC.